This TCR beta chain came from a study of T cell responses to AZD1222 COVID-19 vaccine. Study results and limitations: There were mostly white British donors and more females than males, and clonal diversity was possibly underestimated.

Worth noting for this clone: Its target is not known.

Profiled with immunoSEQ multiplex PCR; TCRdb holds only in-frame clones, not every one. The sample records 150,000 or so clones, 80% to 95% being singletons. The sequence derives from an adult who received the AZD1222 COVID-19 vaccine. This specimen was peripheral blood, taken 28 days after the second AZD1222 dose.

CDR3: CASSLQAFTNTGELFF. CDR3 in DNA: TGTGCCAGCAGCTTACAGGCCTTTACGAACACCGGGGAGCTGTTTTTT. V usage is TRBV7-2 and J usage is TRBJ2-2; D not certain. V lost 2 bases, J lost 0 bases, and 10 bases lay in between. The CDR3 is made up of 16 amino acids. In germline, CDR1 is SGHTA, CDR2 FQGNSA.